Following are 13 T cell receptor beta chains from one sample sequenced in a study of blood T cells in healthy people across ages. Sample-barcoded 5' priming and a J-beta primer mix drove a second PCR of roughly 6 to 12 cycles. Using its own MiXCR run on the 5' RACE reads, TCRdb lists one record per CDR3 protein. This table has 850,000 to 1,000,000 distinct CDR3 sequences, 48% appearing once. Sample: blood. Receptor source: a man aged 30 to 39 in good health.

Of note for this clonotype: At one end the junction does not follow the germline gene, possibly because of a read error. V is TRBV3-1 and J is TRBJ2-1; maybe TRBD1 (8 bases). This CDR3 contains 15 residues. Germline CDR1 is LGHDT and CDR2 is YNNKEL (reference sequence). Here the CDR3 DNA reads TGTGCCGGCAGCCCCGGACAGGGACTATCGAGTGAGCAGTTCTTC. This codes for CAGSPGQGLSSEQFF.

The rearrangement uses TRBV9 and TRBJ2-4; 7 positions agree with TRBD2. The J call may be in error: the DNA end matches TRBJ2-7 better. Looked up from germline, CDR1 is SGDLS and CDR2 is YYNGEE. The CDR3 is 17 amino acids. The CDR3 region has the DNA TGTGCCAGCAGCGTGGGGGGGAATGGTTTCTCAACCTACGAGCAGTACTTC. This sequence encodes CASSVGGNGFSTYEQYF.

This clonotype has only one observation. V usage is TRBV10-3 and J usage is TRBJ2-5; 8 nucleotides align to TRBD1. The J call may be wrong; the DNA end is better matched by TRBJ2-7. The CDR3 runs 15 residues. The V gene's germline CDR1 is ENHRY and CDR2 SYGVKD. The CDR3 is CAISSPGQGSVEQYF. The DNA for the CDR3 is TGTGCCATCAGTTCGCCCGGACAGGGCTCGGTCGAGCAGTACTTC.

Comments on this clonotype: At one end the junction does not follow the germline gene, possibly because of a read error. The genes are TRBV6-2 or TRBV6-3 and TRBJ2-1, with TRBD2 matching over 12 bases. The germline CDR1 and CDR2 sequences are MNHEY and SVGEGT. CDR3 length: 16 amino acids. The CDR3 DNA reads as TGTACCAGCAGTCCCCGGCTAGCGGGGGGGCCGAGTGAGCAGTTCTTC. This translates into CTSSPRLAGGPSEQFF.

The rearrangement links TRBV12-3 or TRBV12-4 to TRBJ1-6; 8 nucleotides match TRBD1. The CDR3 runs to 19 residues. Unmatched junction bases numbered 14, after V lost 6 bases and J lost 1 base. CDR3 residues: CASSPRGRLLRSYNSPLHF. The CDR3 nucleotides are TGTGCCAGCAGCCCCAGGGGGCGCCTTCTGAGGTCCTATAATTCACCCCTCCACTTT.

V gene TRBV28 combines with J gene TRBJ2-2; the D gene is possibly TRBD1 (5 bases). Germline V CDR1 and CDR2: MDHEN, SYDVKM. The ends were cut back, 2 bases at V and 4 bases at J, with 8 bases in the middle. The CDR3 is 14 residues long. The CDR3 region has the DNA TGTGCCAGCAGTTTACAGGGTGGCACCGGGGAGCTGTTTTTT. Its translation: CASSLQGGTGELFF.

This clonotype was detected only a few times. The chain carries TRBV6-2 or TRBV6-3 and TRBJ1-6; maybe TRBD1 (5 bases). Germline V CDR1 and CDR2: MNHEY, SVGEGT. CDR3 length: 15 residues. V gave up 2 bases and J gave up 2 bases, with 7 bases separating them. CDR3 amino acids: CASSYVGPYNSPLHF. The CDR3 DNA sequence: TGTGCCAGCAGTTACGTGGGACCCTATAATTCACCCCTCCACTTT.

The table lists this clonotype with a few counts. V gene TRBV6-1 combines with J gene TRBJ2-3, with TRBD2 matching 16 bases. In germline, CDR1 is MNHNS, CDR2 SASEGT. V gave up 10 bases and J gave up 7 bases; unmatched junction bases: 14. This CDR3 contains 17 residues. Here the CDR3 reads CATAKTGTSGGAYTQYF. In DNA form, the CDR3 reads TGTGCCACCGCGAAAACTGGGACTAGCGGGGGGGCTTATACGCAGTATTTT.

This clonotype occurred a few times. The CDR3 coding sequence is TGTGCCAGCAGCTTAGAAAGCATGAACACTGAAGCTTTCTTT. This sequence encodes CASSLESMNTEAFF. The V and J genes are TRBV7-9 and TRBJ1-1; D not certain. Germline lookup yields CDR1 SEHNR and CDR2 FQNEAQ (reference sequence). The V end lost 1 base, the J end lost 0 bases, and 6 bases lay between the germline ends. CDR3 length: 14 residues. The full variable domain, rest sourced from reference TRBV7-9 and TRBJ1-1, is DTGVSQNPRHKITKRGQNVTFRCDPISEHNRLYWYRQTLGQGPEFLTYFQNEAQLEKSRLLSDRFSAERPKGSFSTLEIQRTEQGDSAMYLCASSLESMNTEAFFGQGTRLTVV.

The V and J genes are TRBV20-1 and TRBJ2-4; D is undetermined. V was shortened by 4 bases and J by 0 bases, with 13 bases between the two germline ends. The CDR3 length is 15 residues. Germline values: CDR1 DFQATT, CDR2 SNEGSKA (reference sequence). The CDR3 loop reads CSATKPPLAKNIQYF. DNA for the CDR3: TGCAGTGCTACTAAACCACCCCTAGCCAAAAACATTCAGTACTTC.

The J gene is TRBJ2-1, the V gene TRBV15, with TRBD2 matching over 10 bases. Germline CDR1 LNHNV, CDR2 YYDKDF (reference sequence). The CDR3 sequence is 16 residues long. The trim removed 9 bases at V and 6 bases at J, leaving 14 bases unmatched. DNA of the CDR3: TGTGCCACTCAAGCCTTAGCGGGGGGCCTCATCAATGAGCAGTTCTTC. This gives the protein CATQALAGGLINEQFF. Variable domain in full (rest from reference TRBV15 and TRBJ2-1): DAMVIQNPRYQVTQFGKPVTLSCSQTLNHNVMYWYQQKSSQAPKLLFHYYDKDFNNEADTPDNFQSRRPNTSFCFLDIRSPGLGDTAMYLCATQALAGGLINEQFFGPGTRLTVL.

The rearrangement joins TRBV7-9 to TRBJ1-5; D is ambiguous. Trimming pared 8 bases from V and 2 bases from J, leaving 16 bases between. This CDR3 is 15 amino acids long. Looked up from germline, CDR1 is SEHNR and CDR2 is FQNEAQ (reference sequence). The CDR3 bases are TGTGCCAGCCGCCGCAGTGGCGATGGCAATCAGCCCCAGCATTTT. As protein: CASRRSGDGNQPQHF.

This clonotype occurred a few times. The CDR3 sequence: CSARLASSSYNEQFF. The CDR3 region has the DNA TGCAGTGCTAGACTAGCGTCGAGCTCCTACAATGAGCAGTTCTTC. The rearrangement links TRBV20-1 to TRBJ2-1; D might be TRBD2 (6 bases). The V gene's germline CDR1 is DFQATT and CDR2 SNEGSKA (reference sequence). V was trimmed by 2 bases and J by 0 bases, leaving 11 bases between them. The CDR3 is 15 amino acids.